This T cell receptor beta chain was sequenced in a study of identical twins. This clonotype showed up just a few times. What it recognizes is unknown. In every case, the donor was a healthy Caucasian. The study, taken as a whole, reports: For out-of-frame alpha sequences shared by twins, low generation probability was in excess. Cord blood's abundant beta clonotypes had fewer insertions, unlike memory repertoires.

The CDR3 has 16 amino acids. With V trimmed by 1 base and J by 6 bases, 5 bases remained unmatched. CDR1 and CDR2 (germline): MNHEY, SMNVEV (reference sequence). A universal primer site was added by template switching, and unique molecular identifiers were carried by the cDNA. TCRdb reprocessed the 5' RACE reads with MiXCR, giving one entry per CDR3 protein. This sample yields 1.5 million or so distinct CDR3 sequences, of which about 31% are seen a single time; approximately 0.29% belongs to the top ten. The sample was cord blood. The sequence derives from a newborn girl in good health. J is TRBJ2-1 and V is TRBV27; 11 bases map to TRBD2. The CDR3 DNA reads as TGTGCCAGCAGTTTATTACTAGCGGGGGCTGGCAATGAGCAGTTCTTC. It specifies CASSLLLAGAGNEQFF.